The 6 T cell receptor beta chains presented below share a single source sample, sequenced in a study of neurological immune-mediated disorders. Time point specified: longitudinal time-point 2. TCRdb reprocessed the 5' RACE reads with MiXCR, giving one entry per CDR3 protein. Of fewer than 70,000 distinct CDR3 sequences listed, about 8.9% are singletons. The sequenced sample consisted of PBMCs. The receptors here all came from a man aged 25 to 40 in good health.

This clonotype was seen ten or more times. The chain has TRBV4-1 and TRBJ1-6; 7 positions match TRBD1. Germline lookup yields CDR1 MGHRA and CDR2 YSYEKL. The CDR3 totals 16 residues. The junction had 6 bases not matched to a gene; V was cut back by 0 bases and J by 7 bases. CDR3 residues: CASSQERGHSNSPLHF. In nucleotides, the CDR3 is TGCGCCAGCAGCCAAGAAAGGGGGCATTCAAATTCACCCCTCCACTTT.

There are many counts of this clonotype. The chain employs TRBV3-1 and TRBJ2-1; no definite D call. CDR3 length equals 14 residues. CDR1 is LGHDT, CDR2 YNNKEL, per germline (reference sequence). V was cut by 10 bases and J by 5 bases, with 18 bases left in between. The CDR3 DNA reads TGTGCCACCTCTGCGACCACAGCAAACAATGAGCAGTTCTTC. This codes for CATSATTANNEQFF.

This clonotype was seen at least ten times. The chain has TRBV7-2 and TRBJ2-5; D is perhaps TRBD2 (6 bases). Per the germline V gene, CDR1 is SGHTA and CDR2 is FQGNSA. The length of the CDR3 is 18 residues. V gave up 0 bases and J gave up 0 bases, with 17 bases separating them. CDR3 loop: CASSLAGQSGLYQETQYF. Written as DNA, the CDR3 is TGTGCCAGCAGCTTAGCGGGTCAAAGCGGGCTGTACCAAGAGACCCAGTACTTC.

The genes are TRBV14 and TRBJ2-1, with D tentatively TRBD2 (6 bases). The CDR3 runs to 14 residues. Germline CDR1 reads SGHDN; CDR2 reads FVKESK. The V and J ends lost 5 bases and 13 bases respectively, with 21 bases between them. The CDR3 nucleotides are TGTGCCAGCAGCATTCGACTAGGTGGCGAGACCCAGTTCTTC. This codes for CASSIRLGGETQFF. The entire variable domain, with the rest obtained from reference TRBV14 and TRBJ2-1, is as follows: EAGVTQFPSHSVIEKGQTVTLRCDPISGHDNLYWYRRVMGKEIKFLLHFVKESKQDESGMPNNRFLAERTGGTYSTLKVQPAELEDSGVYFCASSIRLGGETQFFGPGTRLTVL.

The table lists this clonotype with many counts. CDR3 in DNA: TGTGCCAGCAGTTTACCCACTAGCGGGGGATCCTACAATGAGCAGTTCTTC. Translated: CASSLPTSGGSYNEQFF. V usage is TRBV28 and J usage is TRBJ2-1, with 11 nucleotides matching TRBD2. This CDR3 is 17 amino acids long. Germline assignment: CDR1 MDHEN and CDR2 SYDVKM. V trimming: 2 bases; J trimming: 1 base; junction bases outside the gene matches: 4.

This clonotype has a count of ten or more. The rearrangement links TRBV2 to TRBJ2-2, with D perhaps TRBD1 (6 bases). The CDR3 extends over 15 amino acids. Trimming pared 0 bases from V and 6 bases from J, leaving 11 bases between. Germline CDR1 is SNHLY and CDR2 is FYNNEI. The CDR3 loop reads CASSEAGARAGELFF. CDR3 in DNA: TGTGCCAGCAGTGAAGCGGGGGCGCGGGCCGGGGAGCTGTTTTTT.